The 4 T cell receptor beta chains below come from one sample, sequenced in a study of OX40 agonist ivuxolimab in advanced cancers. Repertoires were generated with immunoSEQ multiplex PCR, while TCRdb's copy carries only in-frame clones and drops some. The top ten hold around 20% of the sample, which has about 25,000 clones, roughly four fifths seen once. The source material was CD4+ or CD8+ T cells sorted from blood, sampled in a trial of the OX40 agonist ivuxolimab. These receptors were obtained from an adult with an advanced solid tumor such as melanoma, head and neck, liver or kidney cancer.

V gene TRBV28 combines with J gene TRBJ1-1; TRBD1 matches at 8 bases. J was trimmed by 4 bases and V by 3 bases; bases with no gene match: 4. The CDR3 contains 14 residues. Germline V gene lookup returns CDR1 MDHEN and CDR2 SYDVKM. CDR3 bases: TGTGCCAGCAGTTTCAGGGGGCTGGGCACTGAAGCTTTCTTT. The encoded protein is CASSFRGLGTEAFF.

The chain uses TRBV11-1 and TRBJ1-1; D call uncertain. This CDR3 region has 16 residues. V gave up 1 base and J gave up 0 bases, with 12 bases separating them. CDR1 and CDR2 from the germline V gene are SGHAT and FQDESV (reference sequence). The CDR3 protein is CASSLGQFLLNTEAFF. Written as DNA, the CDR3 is TGTGCCAGCAGCTTAGGGCAGTTCCTCTTGAACACTGAAGCTTTCTTT.

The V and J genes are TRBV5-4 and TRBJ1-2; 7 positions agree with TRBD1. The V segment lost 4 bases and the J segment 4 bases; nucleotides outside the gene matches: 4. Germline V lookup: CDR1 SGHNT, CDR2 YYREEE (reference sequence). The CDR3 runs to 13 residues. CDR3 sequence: CASSLGTVYGYTF. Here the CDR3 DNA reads TGTGCCAGCAGCCTCGGGACAGTCTATGGCTACACCTTC.

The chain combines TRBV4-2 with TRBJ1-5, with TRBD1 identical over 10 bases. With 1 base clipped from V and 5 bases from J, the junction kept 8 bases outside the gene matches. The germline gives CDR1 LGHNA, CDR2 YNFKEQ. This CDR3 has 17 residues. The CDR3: CASSQAYPGTGDQPQHF. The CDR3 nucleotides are TGTGCCAGCAGCCAAGCCTACCCCGGGACAGGGGATCAGCCCCAGCATTTT.